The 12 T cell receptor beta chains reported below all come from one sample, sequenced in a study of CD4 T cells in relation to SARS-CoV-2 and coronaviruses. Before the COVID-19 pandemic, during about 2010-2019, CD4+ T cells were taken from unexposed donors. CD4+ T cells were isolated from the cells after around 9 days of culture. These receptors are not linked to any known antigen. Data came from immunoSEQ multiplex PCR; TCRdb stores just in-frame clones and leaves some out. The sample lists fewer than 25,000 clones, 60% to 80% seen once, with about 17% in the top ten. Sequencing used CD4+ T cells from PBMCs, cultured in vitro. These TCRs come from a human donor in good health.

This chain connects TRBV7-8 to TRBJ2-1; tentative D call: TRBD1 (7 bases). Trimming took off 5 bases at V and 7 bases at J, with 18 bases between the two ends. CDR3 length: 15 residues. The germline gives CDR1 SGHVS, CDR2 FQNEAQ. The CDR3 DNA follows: TGTGCCAGCAGCCCGGGGTCAGGGGGGAGTAATGAGCAGTTCTTC. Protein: CASSPGSGGSNEQFF.

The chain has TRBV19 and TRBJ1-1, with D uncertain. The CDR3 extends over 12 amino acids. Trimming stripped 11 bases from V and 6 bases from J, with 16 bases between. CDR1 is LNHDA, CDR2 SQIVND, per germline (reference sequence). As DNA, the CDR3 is TGTGCCGCGGGAAGACGAACGGCTGAAGCTTTCTTT. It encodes CAAGRRTAEAFF.

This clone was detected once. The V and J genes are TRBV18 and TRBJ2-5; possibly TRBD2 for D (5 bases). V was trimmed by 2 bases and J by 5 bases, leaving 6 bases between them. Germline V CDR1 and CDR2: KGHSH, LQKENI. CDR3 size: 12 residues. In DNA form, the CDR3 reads TGTGCCAGCTCACCAAGAGGGGAGACCCAGTACTTC. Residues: CASSPRGETQYF.

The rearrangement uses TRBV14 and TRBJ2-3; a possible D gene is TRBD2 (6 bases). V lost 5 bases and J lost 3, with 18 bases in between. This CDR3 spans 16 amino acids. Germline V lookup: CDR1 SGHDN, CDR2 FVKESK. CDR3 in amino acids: CASSERSGVGTDTQYF. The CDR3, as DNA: TGTGCCAGCAGCGAGCGGTCGGGAGTAGGAACAGATACGCAGTATTTT. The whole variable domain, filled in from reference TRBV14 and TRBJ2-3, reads EAGVTQFPSHSVIEKGQTVTLRCDPISGHDNLYWYRRVMGKEIKFLLHFVKESKQDESGMPNNRFLAERTGGTYSTLKVQPAELEDSGVYFCASSERSGVGTDTQYFGPGTRLTVL.

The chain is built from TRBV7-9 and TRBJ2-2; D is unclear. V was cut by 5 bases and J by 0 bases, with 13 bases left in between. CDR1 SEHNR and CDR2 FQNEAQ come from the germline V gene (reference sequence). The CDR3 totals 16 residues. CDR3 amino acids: CASSPPGVANTGELFF. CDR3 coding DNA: TGTGCCAGCAGCCCTCCTGGGGTAGCGAACACCGGGGAGCTGTTTTTT.

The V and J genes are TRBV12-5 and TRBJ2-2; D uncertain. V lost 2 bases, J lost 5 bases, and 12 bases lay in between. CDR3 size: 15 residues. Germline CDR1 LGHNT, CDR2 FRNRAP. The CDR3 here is CASGLFTGETGELFF. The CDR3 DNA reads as TGTGCTAGTGGTTTGTTCACTGGGGAAACCGGGGAGCTGTTTTTT.

The CDR3 here is CASSPPFGGGWTEAFF. The CDR3 nucleotides read TGTGCCAGCTCACCCCCGTTTGGTGGGGGTTGGACTGAAGCTTTCTTT. The chain employs TRBV18 and TRBJ1-1; D might be TRBD1 (5 bases). CDR1 KGHSH and CDR2 LQKENI come from the germline V gene. CDR3 length equals 16 residues. The ends were cut back, 3 bases at V and 5 bases at J, with 19 bases in the middle.

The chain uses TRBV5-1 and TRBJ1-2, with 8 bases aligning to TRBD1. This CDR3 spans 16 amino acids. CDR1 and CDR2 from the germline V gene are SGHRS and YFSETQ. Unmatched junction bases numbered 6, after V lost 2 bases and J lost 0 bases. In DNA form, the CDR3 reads TGCGCCAGCAGCTTCACAGGGGGACAAGCTAACTATGGCTACACCTTC. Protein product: CASSFTGGQANYGYTF. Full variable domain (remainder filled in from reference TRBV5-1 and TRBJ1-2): KAGVTQTPRYLIKTRGQQVTLSCSPISGHRSVSWYQQTPGQGLQFLFEYFSETQRNKGNFPGRFSGRQFSNSRSEMNVSTLELGDSALYLCASSFTGGQANYGYTFGSGTRLTVV.

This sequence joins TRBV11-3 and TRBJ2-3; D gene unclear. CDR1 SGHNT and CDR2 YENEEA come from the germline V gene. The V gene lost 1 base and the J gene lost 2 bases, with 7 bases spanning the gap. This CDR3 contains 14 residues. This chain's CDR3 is CASSLGGITDTQYF. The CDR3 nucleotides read TGTGCCAGCAGCTTAGGAGGAATCACAGATACGCAGTATTTT.

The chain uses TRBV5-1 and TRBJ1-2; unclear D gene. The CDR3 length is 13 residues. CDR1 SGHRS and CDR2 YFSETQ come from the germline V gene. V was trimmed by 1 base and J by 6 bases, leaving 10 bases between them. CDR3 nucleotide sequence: TGCGCCAGCAGCTTGTTTTTGGCGGATGGCTACACCTTC. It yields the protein CASSLFLADGYTF.

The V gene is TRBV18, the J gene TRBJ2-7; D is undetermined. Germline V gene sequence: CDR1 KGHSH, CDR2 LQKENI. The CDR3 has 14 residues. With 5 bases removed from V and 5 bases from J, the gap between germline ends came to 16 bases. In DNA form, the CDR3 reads TGTGCCAGCTCAGAACAGTCCGAGGCCAACGAGCAGTACTTC. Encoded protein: CASSEQSEANEQYF.

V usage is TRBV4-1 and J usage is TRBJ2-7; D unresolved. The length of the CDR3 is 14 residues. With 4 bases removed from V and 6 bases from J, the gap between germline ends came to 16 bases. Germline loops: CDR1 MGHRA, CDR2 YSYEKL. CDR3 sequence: CASSPDESAPEQYF. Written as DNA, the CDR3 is TGCGCCAGCAGCCCCGACGAGTCGGCTCCCGAGCAGTACTTC.